The 14 T cell receptor beta chains below were found in one sample sequenced in a study of T cell responses to AZD1222 COVID-19 vaccine. Sequencing used immunoSEQ multiplex PCR; TCRdb keeps in-frame clones, though not all of them. Of tens of thousands of clones in the sample, about 90% are singletons; the top ten hold 24%. This sample comprised peripheral blood, obtained on day 0 of AZD1222 vaccination. These receptors were collected from an adult in good health.

This clone was recorded once. DNA of the CDR3: TGTGCCAGCAGCCGTGACCCAGAGGGCTACACCTTC. Protein sequence: CASSRDPEGYTF. J is TRBJ1-2 and V is TRBV3-1 (or the pseudogene TRBV3-2); unclear D gene. Germline CDR1 LGHDT, CDR2 YNNKEL (reference sequence). The germline V and J ends were trimmed by 4 bases and 8 bases, with 11 bases remaining between them. CDR3 length: 12 residues.

The chain's CDR3 is CASSLVNQPQHF. DNA of the CDR3: TGTGCCAGCAGCTTAGTCAATCAGCCCCAGCATTTT. The chain links TRBV7-2 to TRBJ1-5, with D hard to call. Looked up from germline, CDR1 is SGHTA and CDR2 is FQGNSA. Deletions cut 1 base from V and 3 bases from J, with 1 base between. CDR3 length equals 12 residues.

The chain joins TRBV19 to TRBJ1-4, with 8 bases lining up with TRBD1. The V gene end was trimmed by 7 bases and the J gene end by 6 bases; junction bases not matched to a gene: 4. The CDR3 runs 13 residues. Germline V gene data show CDR1 as LNHDA and CDR2 as SQIVND (reference sequence). The CDR3 sequence is CASMDRADEKLFF. CDR3 DNA: TGTGCCAGTATGGACAGGGCTGATGAAAAACTGTTTTTT.

The chain carries TRBV15 and TRBJ2-7; TRBD1 aligns across 8 bases. The CDR3 is made up of 14 amino acids. Germline values: CDR1 LNHNV, CDR2 YYDKDF (reference sequence). Trimming took 7 bases from V and 1 from J; bases not matched to a gene: 6. CDR3 bases: TGTGCCACCACCTCAGGGGGCTCTTCCTACGAGCAGTACTTC. Translation: CATTSGGSSYEQYF.

This chain joins TRBV3-1 (or the pseudogene TRBV3-2) and TRBJ2-5; possibly TRBD1 for D (5 bases). The length of the CDR3 is 12 residues. Looked up from germline, CDR1 is LGHDT and CDR2 is YNNKEL (reference sequence). V dropped 0 bases and J dropped 10 bases, with 9 bases sitting between them. DNA of the CDR3: TGTGCCAGCAGCCAAGATCAGGGTGGCCAGTACTTC. Its protein is CASSQDQGGQYF.

This clone has more than one count but fewer than ten. The CDR3 sequence: CASSSGASNTEAFF. The CDR3 nucleotides read TGTGCCAGCAGCTCCGGGGCGTCGAACACTGAAGCTTTCTTT. J is TRBJ1-1 and V is TRBV11-3; TRBD1 is a possible D gene (5 bases). The germline gives CDR1 SGHNT, CDR2 YENEEA. CDR3 length equals 14 residues. V gave up 4 bases and J gave up 1 base, with 10 bases separating them.

This clone occurred once. The chain links TRBV2 to TRBJ2-3; 9 bases map to TRBD2. CDR1 SNHLY and CDR2 FYNNEI come from the germline V gene. The V segment lost 3 bases and the J segment 4 bases; nucleotides outside the gene matches: 5. This CDR3 has 15 residues. As DNA, the CDR3 is TGTGCCAGCAGTGACTTTAGCGGGAGATCAGATACGCAGTATTTT. Translation gives CASSDFSGRSDTQYF.

The chain recombines TRBV6-5 with TRBJ2-7; no definite D call. V lost 6 bases and J lost 2, with 14 bases in between. Germline-derived CDR1 and CDR2 are MNHEY and SVGAGI. This CDR3 comprises 14 residues. In nucleotides, the CDR3 is TGTGCCAGCAGCCCACCGGGCCTCGCCTACGAGCAGTACTTC. This translates into CASSPPGLAYEQYF.

This clone was counted once. The rearrangement uses TRBV3-1 (or the pseudogene TRBV3-2) and TRBJ2-7; 11 positions agree with TRBD2. Trimming at V came to 8 bases and at J to 5 bases, leaving 5 bases not matched to a gene. The CDR3 is 13 residues long. Germline V gives CDR1 LGHDT, CDR2 YNNKEL (reference sequence). This CDR3 is CASQIAGGNEQYF. In nucleotides, the CDR3 is TGTGCCAGCCAGATAGCGGGAGGGAACGAGCAGTACTTC.

The chain carries TRBV27 and TRBJ1-5; D is possibly TRBD1 (5 bases). With 6 bases removed from V and 2 bases from J, the gap between germline ends came to 17 bases. Looked up from germline, CDR1 is MNHEY and CDR2 is SMNVEV (reference sequence). This CDR3 is 16 amino acids long. In DNA form, the CDR3 reads TGTGCCAGCAGCCGGACACCCCGGATAGGCAATCAGCCCCAGCATTTT. Encoded protein: CASSRTPRIGNQPQHF.

V usage is TRBV4-3 and J usage is TRBJ1-4; D gene ambiguous. This CDR3 contains 15 residues. V lost 1 base to trimming and J lost 3 bases, with 9 bases between them. Per germline, CDR1 LGHNA and CDR2 YSLEER. The CDR3 sequence is CASSQGQRANEKLFF. In DNA form, the CDR3 reads TGCGCCAGCAGCCAAGGGCAGAGGGCTAATGAAAAACTGTTTTTT.

The chain recombines TRBV5-5 with TRBJ1-5, with 8 bases fitting TRBD1. V was clipped by 4 bases and J by 5 bases; unmatched bases: 2. From germline, CDR1 is SGHKS and CDR2 YYEKEE (reference sequence). The CDR3 spans 13 residues. In nucleotides, the CDR3 is TGTGCCAGCAGCGGACAGGGAGATCAGCCCCAGCATTTT. Its protein is CASSGQGDQPQHF.

V usage is TRBV7-3 and J usage is TRBJ1-2; TRBD1 matches at 7 bases. J lost 6 bases, V lost 5 bases, and 12 bases had no gene match. Germline V gene lookup returns CDR1 SGHTA and CDR2 FQGTGA. The CDR3 is made up of 15 amino acids. The CDR3 here is CASSLGGEKGHGYTF. For the CDR3, the DNA is TGTGCCAGCAGCCTAGGGGGCGAAAAGGGTCATGGCTACACCTTC.

This sequence joins TRBV24-1 and TRBJ2-1, with D hard to call. Germline V gives CDR1 KGHDR, CDR2 SFDVKD. The CDR3 covers 11 residues. V lost 7 bases and J 5 bases, leaving 5 bases between the germline ends. The CDR3: CATRGNNEQFF. The CDR3 DNA is TGTGCCACCAGGGGTAACAATGAGCAGTTCTTC.